The 3 T cell receptor beta chains reported below all come from one sample, sequenced in a study of cytomegalovirus exposure and HLA in healthy donors. 60 Vbeta and 13 Jbeta primers were used in PCR. Some clones are missing from TCRdb's copy, which holds only in-frame ones; the method was immunoSEQ multiplex PCR. This sample carries about 140,000 clones, around 75% of them seen once, and the ten largest clones take around 7%. The sample consisted of PBMCs. The origin of the receptors is a man aged 25 to 45 in good health and CMV-seronegative.

This chain joins TRBV29-1 and TRBJ1-1, with a weak D call TRBD1 (5 bases). V shed 4 bases and J shed 2 bases, with 20 bases lying between them. The CDR3 sequence is 16 residues long. Germline CDR1 reads SQVTM; CDR2 reads ANQGSEA. As DNA, the CDR3 is TGCAGCGTTGCCTCTGGGTGGGGCATGGTCAACACTGAAGCTTTCTTT. Translating gives CSVASGWGMVNTEAFF. Together with reference TRBV29-1 and TRBJ1-1, the CDR3 gives the full variable domain: SAVISQKPSRDICQRGTSLTIQCQVDSQVTMMFWYRQQPGQSLTLIATANQGSEATYESGFVIDKFPISRPNLTFSTLTVSNMSPEDSSIYLCSVASGWGMVNTEAFFGQGTRLTVV.

V gene TRBV5-5 combines with J gene TRBJ2-1; 8 bases are shared with TRBD2. J lost 3 bases, V lost 4 bases, and 12 bases had no gene match. The CDR3 consists of 17 residues. Per germline, CDR1 SGHKS and CDR2 YYEKEE (reference sequence). CDR3 coding DNA: TGTGCCAGCAGCCCCCCTTTTAGCGGGGTGATCTACAATGAGCAGTTCTTC. Translating gives CASSPPFSGVIYNEQFF.

The V call is TRBV9, the J call TRBJ2-7; 8 bases map to TRBD1. In germline, CDR1 is SGDLS, CDR2 YYNGEE. This CDR3 region has 14 residues. Germline trimming cut 3 bases from V and 5 bases from J; bases unmatched to any gene: 7. CDR3: CASSEGQGGDEQYF. The CDR3 nucleotides read TGTGCCAGCAGCGAAGGACAGGGCGGGGACGAGCAGTACTTC.